Presented here are 19 T cell receptor beta chains from one specimen sequenced in a study of OX40 agonist ivuxolimab in advanced cancers. Assay: immunoSEQ multiplex PCR; the TCRdb copy retains only in-frame clones and omits some. The table shows around 20,000 clones, with roughly 82% occurring only once. Sequenced material: CD4+ or CD8+ T cells sorted from blood, taken in a trial of the OX40 agonist ivuxolimab. Every receptor here comes from an adult with an advanced solid tumor such as melanoma, head and neck, liver or kidney cancer.

V is TRBV7-9 and J is TRBJ1-1; the D gene is possibly TRBD1 (5 bases). The CDR3 length is 14 residues. V shed 0 bases and J shed 10 bases, with 15 bases lying between them. The germline V gene has CDR1 SEHNR and CDR2 FQNEAQ (reference sequence). The CDR3 is CASSLAATRGIAFF. The CDR3 DNA reads TGTGCCAGCAGCTTAGCCGCGACGCGGGGGATAGCTTTCTTT.

V is TRBV19 and J is TRBJ2-1, with 7 positions matching TRBD2. V lost 0 bases and J lost 2; bases outside the gene matches: 7. This CDR3 is 17 amino acids long. Germline CDR1 reads LNHDA; CDR2 reads SQIVND (reference sequence). The CDR3 here is CASSIDKVREPYNEQFF. The DNA for the CDR3 is TGTGCCAGTAGTATAGATAAGGTGCGGGAGCCCTACAATGAGCAGTTCTTC.

This chain uses TRBV9 with TRBJ1-3; 7 positions match TRBD1. Germline V CDR1 and CDR2: SGDLS, YYNGEE. This CDR3 is 16 amino acids long. The V gene end was trimmed by 4 bases and the J gene end by 0 bases; junction bases not matched to a gene: 7. The CDR3 protein is CASSSQGTPSGNTIYF. CDR3 in DNA: TGTGCCAGCAGCTCACAGGGGACCCCCTCTGGAAACACCATATATTTT.

The V call is TRBV6-1, the J call TRBJ1-1, with D hard to call. The germline V gene encodes CDR1 MNHNS and CDR2 SASEGT. Trimming removed 1 base at V and 6 bases at J, with 12 bases between. This CDR3 is 14 amino acids long. CDR3 DNA sequence: TGTGCCAGCAGTGAAGGTATGCTGACGTCTGAAGCTTTCTTT. It codes for CASSEGMLTSEAFF.

The chain has TRBV5-1 and TRBJ2-2; D ambiguous. Germline loops: CDR1 SGHRS, CDR2 YFSETQ. V was pared by 0 bases and J by 7 bases, with 10 bases between. The CDR3 has 14 residues. In DNA, the CDR3 is TGCGCCAGCAGCTTGGGCCCGGCGAACGGGGAGCTGTTTTTT. Its protein product is CASSLGPANGELFF.

The chain uses TRBV5-1 and TRBJ1-4, with D maybe TRBD1 (5 bases). Germline values: CDR1 SGHRS, CDR2 YFSETQ. This CDR3 comprises 12 residues. Trimming pared 3 bases from V and 5 bases from J, leaving 5 bases between. The CDR3: CASSWGNEKLFF. CDR3 coding DNA: TGCGCCAGCAGCTGGGGGAATGAAAAACTGTTTTTT.

The V and J genes are TRBV7-2 and TRBJ1-6; 10 positions match TRBD1. The V gene end was trimmed by 1 base and the J gene end by 8 bases; junction bases not matched to a gene: 2. Looked up from germline, CDR1 is SGHTA and CDR2 is FQGNSA. The CDR3 sequence is 15 residues long. The CDR3 loop is CASSLVGTGDSPLHF. The CDR3 DNA reads TGTGCCAGCAGCTTAGTGGGGACAGGGGATTCACCCCTCCACTTT.

The chain has TRBV18 and TRBJ1-3; possibly TRBD1 for D (6 bases). Trimming pared 3 bases from V and 9 bases from J, leaving 12 bases between. The germline gives CDR1 KGHSH, CDR2 LQKENI. This CDR3 has 13 residues. DNA for the CDR3: TGTGCCAGCTCACCTTCGGACAGCAGCACCATATATTTT. This codes for CASSPSDSSTIYF.

This clone was seen a few times. CDR3 nucleotides: TGCAGCGTTGAAGCTCGACAGGCAGAAGCTTTCTTT. Residues: CSVEARQAEAFF. V is TRBV29-1 and J is TRBJ1-1; D is possibly TRBD1 (6 bases). Looked up from germline, CDR1 is SQVTM and CDR2 is ANQGSEA. Trimming took off 1 base at V and 8 bases at J, with 11 bases between the two ends. The CDR3 covers 12 residues. Full variable domain (rest looked up from reference TRBV29-1 and TRBJ1-1): SAVISQKPSRDICQRGTSLTIQCQVDSQVTMMFWYRQQPGQSLTLIATANQGSEATYESGFVIDKFPISRPNLTFSTLTVSNMSPEDSSIYLCSVEARQAEAFFGQGTRLTVV.

The V and J genes are TRBV28 and TRBJ1-1, with 7 bases aligning to TRBD1. In germline, CDR1 is MDHEN, CDR2 SYDVKM. This CDR3 spans 15 amino acids. The trim removed 5 bases at V and 5 bases at J, leaving 11 bases unmatched. CDR3 residues: CASSPTGQGWTEAFF. The CDR3, as DNA: TGTGCCAGCAGTCCGACAGGGCAAGGGTGGACTGAAGCTTTCTTT.

The chain links TRBV19 to TRBJ1-5, with TRBD1 as a possible D gene (5 bases). V lost 8 bases, J lost 6 bases, and 20 bases lay in between. The CDR3 contains 15 residues. Germline-derived CDR1 and CDR2 are LNHDA and SQIVND (reference sequence). CDR3 DNA sequence: TGTGCCAGTCGTACCGGGACGACGTGGGGTCAGCCCCAGCATTTT. This codes for CASRTGTTWGQPQHF.

The V gene is TRBV15, the J gene TRBJ1-2; perhaps TRBD1 as D (5 bases). Trimming removed 2 bases at V and 7 bases at J, with 23 bases between. CDR3 length equals 17 residues. Germline V gives CDR1 LNHNV, CDR2 YYDKDF (reference sequence). This chain's CDR3 is CATSRPVDSTPLFGYTF. CDR3 DNA: TGTGCCACCAGCAGACCCGTTGACAGCACTCCCCTATTTGGCTACACCTTC.

The J gene is TRBJ2-1, the V gene TRBV5-5; 13 bases fit TRBD2. Germline CDR1 reads SGHKS; CDR2 reads YYEKEE (reference sequence). The CDR3 spans 15 residues. With 4 bases clipped from V and 6 bases from J, the junction kept 4 bases outside the gene matches. CDR3 in DNA: TGTGCCAGCAGCCTAGGACTAGCGGGAGTCAATGAGCAGTTCTTC. Translation gives CASSLGLAGVNEQFF.

The CDR3 region has the DNA TGTGCCAGTAGTGCCCTAGGACAGGGAGCGAACTCCTACGAGCAGTACTTC. Its translation: CASSALGQGANSYEQYF. The chain employs TRBV19 and TRBJ2-7, with TRBD1 identical over 8 bases. The CDR3 has 17 residues. Germline V gene sequence: CDR1 LNHDA, CDR2 SQIVND (reference sequence). Trimming cost V 5 bases and J 0 bases; bases outside gene matches: 12.

The rearrangement links TRBV6-1 to TRBJ1-1; the D gene is possibly TRBD1 (5 bases). Trimming cost V 6 bases and J 6 bases, with 11 bases left between them. Per germline, CDR1 MNHNS and CDR2 SASEGT. The CDR3 runs 12 residues. Written as DNA, the CDR3 is TGTGCCAGCAGCCTTCGACAGTCTGAAGCTTTCTTT. Protein product: CASSLRQSEAFF.

The chain recombines TRBV5-4 with TRBJ2-5; 7 bases fit TRBD2. The ends lost 4 bases at V and 5 bases at J; junction bases unmatched: 8. This CDR3 comprises 14 residues. Per the germline V gene, CDR1 is SGHNT and CDR2 is YYREEE (reference sequence). CDR3: CASSRWGGKETQYF. The DNA of the CDR3 is TGTGCCAGCAGCCGATGGGGGGGGAAGGAGACCCAGTACTTC.

This rearrangement joins TRBV27 to TRBJ2-3; 8 bases agree with TRBD1. This CDR3 is built from 16 residues. CDR1 and CDR2 from the germline V gene are MNHEY and SMNVEV (reference sequence). With 0 bases clipped from V and 1 base from J, the junction kept 3 bases outside the gene matches. CDR3 region: CASSLSTGVGTDTQYF. CDR3 sequence (DNA): TGTGCCAGCAGTTTATCGACAGGGGTAGGCACAGATACGCAGTATTTT.

This chain connects TRBV4-1 to TRBJ2-7; weak D call: TRBD2 (5 bases). The germline CDR1 and CDR2 sequences are MGHRA and YSYEKL. V shed 0 bases and J shed 0 bases, with 9 bases lying between them. This CDR3 is built from 15 residues. The CDR3 loop reads CASSQEEGLSYEQYF. The CDR3 DNA follows: TGCGCCAGCAGCCAAGAAGAGGGCCTCTCCTACGAGCAGTACTTC.

The genes are TRBV7-7 and TRBJ2-3; unclear D gene. Germline loops: CDR1 SSHAT, CDR2 FNYEAQ (reference sequence). The V end lost 1 base, the J end lost 7 bases, and 12 bases lay between the germline ends. This CDR3 is 14 amino acids long. The CDR3 DNA sequence: TGTGCCAGCAGCTTAGACTCCCAGACCTATACGCAGTATTTT. Translating gives CASSLDSQTYTQYF.